Below are 32 T cell receptor beta chains sequenced from a single sample in a study of blood T cell repertoires in COVID-19. Clones were read by immunoSEQ multiplex PCR, and TCRdb kept only the in-frame ones, dropping some. The sample contains some 100,000 clones, roughly nine tenths of which appear only once. Material: peripheral blood. The receptors shown here come from a man aged 70-80 years who had recovered from COVID-19.

The chain joins TRBV3-1 (or the pseudogene TRBV3-2) to TRBJ2-2; D may be TRBD2 (6 bases). Trimming took 4 bases from V and 2 from J, leaving 17 bases between them. Germline V CDR1 and CDR2: LGHDT, YNNKEL (reference sequence). The CDR3 consists of 17 residues. The CDR3 DNA follows: TGTGCCAGCAGCCCCTCGGGGTGGGACTTAAACACCGGGGAGCTGTTTTTT. Translation gives CASSPSGWDLNTGELFF.

J is TRBJ2-3 and V is TRBV20-1, with D perhaps matching TRBD2 (5 bases). Germline CDR1 reads DFQATT; CDR2 reads SNEGSKA (reference sequence). This CDR3 is 14 amino acids long. V dropped 3 bases and J dropped 0 bases, with 10 bases sitting between them. CDR3 DNA: TGCAGTGCTAGTCCTGGCGGGAGCACAGATACGCAGTATTTT. Protein: CSASPGGSTDTQYF.

The chain couples TRBV9 to TRBJ1-1; D perhaps matches TRBD1 (6 bases). Between the trimmed V and J ends, which lost 4 bases and 5 bases, there was a span of 15 bases. The germline V gene encodes CDR1 SGDLS and CDR2 YYNGEE. The length of the CDR3 is 14 residues. In nucleotides, the CDR3 is TGTGCCAGCAGCATCAGGGGATCTCATACTGAAGCTTTCTTT. It encodes CASSIRGSHTEAFF.

The chain uses TRBV9 and TRBJ2-5, with 7 bases matching TRBD1. The CDR3 runs 16 residues. J gave up 5 bases and V 0 bases, and 10 bases lay outside the gene matches. The germline V gene has CDR1 SGDLS and CDR2 YYNGEE. The CDR3 coding sequence is TGTGCCAGCAGCGTAGCTACGTGGACAGGCCAGGAGACCCAGTACTTC. It encodes CASSVATWTGQETQYF.

The rearrangement links TRBV4-2 to TRBJ2-1; 10 positions match TRBD1. The ends lost 5 bases at V and 6 bases at J; junction bases unmatched: 13. The germline CDR1 and CDR2 sequences are LGHNA and YNFKEQ. This CDR3 has 17 amino acids. The CDR3: CASSLAGWGQGTNEQFF. The CDR3 coding sequence is TGTGCCAGCAGCTTAGCCGGTTGGGGACAGGGGACCAATGAGCAGTTCTTC.

This chain links TRBV2 with TRBJ1-1, with 9 bases aligning to TRBD1. In germline, CDR1 is SNHLY, CDR2 FYNNEI. The CDR3 consists of 16 residues. The V segment lost 6 bases and the J segment 5 bases; nucleotides outside the gene matches: 13. The CDR3 sequence: CASRGTGSLTGTEAFF. Written as DNA, the CDR3 is TGTGCCAGCAGGGGGACAGGGAGCCTTACTGGGACTGAAGCTTTCTTT.

In DNA, the CDR3 is TGTGCCAGCAGCACGGTGGGACAGGACGGCTACACCTTC. Its protein product is CASSTVGQDGYTF. The V gene is TRBV7-9, the J gene TRBJ1-2, with TRBD1 matching 8 bases. The CDR3 has 13 residues. Per germline, CDR1 SEHNR and CDR2 FQNEAQ (reference sequence). V gave up 5 bases and J gave up 8 bases; unmatched junction bases: 7.

The chain combines TRBV7-6 with TRBJ2-1; the match to TRBD2 covers 8 bases. The CDR3 totals 18 residues. Germline CDR1 is SGHVS and CDR2 is FNYEAQ. Trimming cost V 5 bases and J 4 bases; bases outside gene matches: 16. In DNA, the CDR3 is TGTGCCAGCAGCCTATATGTTCCCCGGACTAGCAGATACAATGAGCAGTTCTTC. Protein product: CASSLYVPRTSRYNEQFF.

V gene TRBV5-1 combines with J gene TRBJ2-3; 10 positions match TRBD1. Germline values: CDR1 SGHRS, CDR2 YFSETQ. The V segment lost 5 bases and the J segment 7 bases; nucleotides outside the gene matches: 13. CDR3 size: 16 residues. The CDR3 loop is CASRLGAGTGVYTQYF. DNA of the CDR3: TGCGCCAGCAGACTGGGGGCCGGGACAGGGGTCTATACGCAGTATTTT.

CDR3 region: CSATREWTQYF. The CDR3 region has the DNA TGCAGCGCGACTAGGGAATGGACCCAGTACTTC. The chain is built from TRBV29-1 and TRBJ2-5; D is possibly TRBD2 (6 bases). Germline CDR1 reads SQVTM; CDR2 reads ANQGSEA. The CDR3 loop spans 11 amino acids. The V end was cut by 7 bases, the J end by 7 bases, with 13 bases between.

This chain connects TRBV15 to TRBJ1-2, with D possibly TRBD1 on 6 matching bases. The CDR3 totals 14 residues. From germline, CDR1 is LNHNV and CDR2 YYDKDF (reference sequence). Trimming took 6 bases from V and 5 from J, leaving 16 bases between them. CDR3 amino acids: CATSRGQMGYGYTF. The CDR3 region has the DNA TGTGCCACCAGTCGAGGACAGATGGGGTATGGCTACACCTTC.

The chain links TRBV6-5 to TRBJ2-3; no clear D. The CDR3 runs 10 residues. Germline assignment: CDR1 MNHEY and CDR2 SVGAGI. Trimming removed 8 bases from V and 9 bases from J, with 9 bases in between. CDR3 bases: TGTGCCAGCGAAGCTGTGACGCAGTATTTT. Its translation is CASEAVTQYF.

V gene TRBV2 combines with J gene TRBJ1-2; 7 bases agree with TRBD1. Per germline, CDR1 SNHLY and CDR2 FYNNEI. V lost 5 bases to trimming and J lost 3 bases; unmatched junction nucleotides: 9. CDR3 length: 15 amino acids. Written as DNA, the CDR3 is TGTGCCAGCAGTCCCGACAGGGCTTCCTACTATGGCTACACCTTC. Amino acid sequence: CASSPDRASYYGYTF.

This rearrangement joins TRBV5-1 to TRBJ1-3; D unresolved. Germline-derived CDR1 and CDR2 are SGHRS and YFSETQ. V lost 4 bases to trimming and J lost 0 bases, with 11 bases between them. The CDR3 has 15 amino acids. CDR3 loop: CASSRTPDSGNTIYF. The CDR3 region has the DNA TGCGCCAGCAGCCGAACCCCAGACTCTGGAAACACCATATATTTT.

This chain joins TRBV5-6 and TRBJ2-7, with 9 bases fitting TRBD1. V lost 1 base, J lost 2 bases, and 7 bases stayed unmatched. The CDR3 is 16 amino acids. Germline V CDR1 and CDR2: SGHDT, YYEEEE. CDR3: CASSLFAGQGTYEQYF. The CDR3 DNA follows: TGTGCCAGCAGCTTGTTCGCGGGACAGGGCACCTACGAGCAGTACTTC.

V is TRBV6-1 and J is TRBJ2-5, with 9 bases fitting TRBD1. The ends lost 1 base at V and 6 bases at J; junction bases unmatched: 15. The CDR3 has 18 amino acids. CDR1 and CDR2 (germline): MNHNS, SASEGT. CDR3 coding DNA: TGTGCCAGCAGTGAAGGGGACAGGGTCCTGAGGTCGGCAAAGACCCAGTACTTC. Its protein is CASSEGDRVLRSAKTQYF.

The genes are TRBV27 and TRBJ1-4; D is perhaps TRBD1 (5 bases). Germline assignment: CDR1 MNHEY and CDR2 SMNVEV (reference sequence). V lost 3 bases, J lost 8 bases, and 13 bases lay in between. CDR3 size: 14 residues. CDR3 nucleotides: TGTGCCAGCAGTTTGGGCAGGGTGCAAGAAAAACTGTTTTTT. Its translation is CASSLGRVQEKLFF.

The sample holds one count of this clone. The gene calls are TRBV9 and TRBJ1-1; D ambiguous. The CDR3 runs 15 residues. Germline values: CDR1 SGDLS, CDR2 YYNGEE. Trimming pared 0 bases from V and 2 bases from J, leaving 11 bases between. The CDR3 nucleotides read TGTGCCAGCAGCGTAGGACTGACGGCTAACACTGAAGCTTTCTTT. Translated: CASSVGLTANTEAFF.

The rearrangement joins TRBV4-1 to TRBJ2-2, with TRBD1 matching over 8 bases. V lost 1 base, J lost 6 bases, and 13 bases stayed unmatched. The CDR3 spans 18 residues. Germline values: CDR1 MGHRA, CDR2 YSYEKL. Written as DNA, the CDR3 is TGCGCCAGCAGCCAAGGCAGACAGGGGACGGTATACGCCGGGGAGCTGTTTTTT. It encodes CASSQGRQGTVYAGELFF.

V is TRBV24-1 and J is TRBJ1-6; 9 bases fit TRBD1. Germline V gene sequence: CDR1 KGHDR, CDR2 SFDVKD. The CDR3 loop spans 18 amino acids. Trimming removed 6 bases from V and 8 bases from J; junction bases left unmatched: 16. The CDR3 sequence: CATSTRDRDPRGDSPLHF. The DNA for the CDR3 is TGTGCCACCAGTACCCGGGACAGGGACCCCCGGGGGGATTCACCCCTCCACTTT.

This clone was seen a handful of times. The genes are TRBV5-5 and TRBJ1-1; D gene unclear. Germline assignment: CDR1 SGHKS and CDR2 YYEKEE (reference sequence). V dropped 0 bases and J dropped 1 base, with 7 bases sitting between them. The CDR3 contains 14 residues. This CDR3 is CASSLALWNTEAFF. The DNA for the CDR3 is TGTGCCAGCAGCTTGGCACTCTGGAACACTGAAGCTTTCTTT.

This clone appeared once. The V call is TRBV2, the J call TRBJ1-2; TRBD1 aligns across 9 bases. Germline V gene lookup returns CDR1 SNHLY and CDR2 FYNNEI. The length of the CDR3 is 12 residues. V shed 8 bases and J 7 bases; nucleotides not matched to a gene: 5. This CDR3 reads CASAGQGSGYTF. The CDR3 nucleotides are TGTGCCAGCGCGGGACAGGGCTCTGGCTACACCTTC.

This clone was detected only once. The chain couples TRBV6-5 to TRBJ2-1; 11 bases are a match to TRBD2. Germline lookup yields CDR1 MNHEY and CDR2 SVGAGI. V shed 6 bases, J shed 4 bases, and the junction held 2 bases outside the gene matches. CDR3 length: 14 residues. CDR3 DNA: TGTGCCAGCAGGACTAGCGGGGAATACAATGAGCAGTTCTTC. This sequence encodes CASRTSGEYNEQFF.

V usage is TRBV28 and J usage is TRBJ1-3; D gene unclear. CDR3 length: 16 residues. V was trimmed by 1 base and J by 0 bases, leaving 10 bases between them. Germline loops: CDR1 MDHEN, CDR2 SYDVKM. The CDR3 is CASSLFPRPSGNTIYF. The DNA for the CDR3 is TGTGCCAGCAGTTTATTTCCCAGGCCCTCTGGAAACACCATATATTTT.

This clone was observed a single time. The chain combines TRBV28 with TRBJ1-5; no firm D call. V gave up 7 bases and J gave up 5 bases, with 12 bases separating them. This CDR3 comprises 13 residues. Germline CDR1 MDHEN, CDR2 SYDVKM. The CDR3 sequence is CASTLLRDQPQHF. The CDR3 coding sequence is TGTGCCAGCACCCTCCTACGGGATCAGCCCCAGCATTTT.

This chain joins TRBV27 and TRBJ2-5; 8 nucleotides line up with TRBD2. Trimming cost V 5 bases and J 5 bases; bases outside gene matches: 10. The germline CDR1 and CDR2 sequences are MNHEY and SMNVEV (reference sequence). This CDR3 is 15 amino acids long. The CDR3 DNA reads as TGTGCCAGCAGTAGATACGGGGGGGCCCGGGAGACCCAGTACTTC. It specifies CASSRYGGARETQYF.

The chain carries TRBV27 and TRBJ1-6; TRBD1 might be the D (5 bases). The germline CDR1 and CDR2 sequences are MNHEY and SMNVEV (reference sequence). The CDR3 sequence is 16 residues long. The ends were cut back, 2 bases at V and 7 bases at J, with 15 bases in the middle. The CDR3 reads CASSLDSRVENSPLHF. Here the CDR3 DNA reads TGTGCCAGCAGTTTAGACAGTCGGGTCGAGAATTCACCCCTCCACTTT.

CDR3 amino acids: CASSIAREANEKLFF. The CDR3 DNA sequence: TGTGCCAGTAGTATAGCCAGGGAAGCTAATGAAAAACTGTTTTTT. This rearrangement joins TRBV19 to TRBJ1-4, with D maybe TRBD1 (5 bases). This CDR3 has 15 amino acids. From germline, CDR1 is LNHDA and CDR2 SQIVND (reference sequence). Trimming cost V 1 base and J 3 bases, with 9 bases left between them. The entire variable domain, with the rest obtained from reference TRBV19 and TRBJ1-4, is as follows: DGGITQSPKYLFRKEGQNVTLSCEQNLNHDAMYWYRQDPGQGLRLIYYSQIVNDFQKGDIAEGYSVSREKKESFPLTVTSAQKNPTAFYLCASSIAREANEKLFFGSGTQLSVL.

On this clone itself: This CDR3 is also generated by other DNA sequences in the sample. The chain joins TRBV5-1 to TRBJ2-7; 11 bases are shared with TRBD1. This CDR3 is built from 13 residues. CDR1 is SGHRS, CDR2 YFSETQ, per germline. V lost 4 bases to trimming and J lost 6 bases; unmatched junction nucleotides: 3. As DNA, the CDR3 is TGCGCCAGCAGCACGGACAGGGGGCTCGAGCAGTACTTC. Translation: CASSTDRGLEQYF.

The chain combines TRBV28 with TRBJ2-3; 9 nucleotides align to TRBD2. The CDR3 loop spans 17 amino acids. V dropped 6 bases and J dropped 1; count of bases not matched to a gene: 11. Germline loops: CDR1 MDHEN, CDR2 SYDVKM. The CDR3, as DNA: TGTGCCAGCAGCCCCGTTAGCGGGAGTAGGGGCACAGATACGCAGTATTTT. Translation: CASSPVSGSRGTDTQYF.

This sequence joins TRBV5-1 and TRBJ1-1; D gene ambiguous. CDR1 and CDR2 from the germline V gene are SGHRS and YFSETQ. This CDR3 has 14 residues. Trimming took off 4 bases at V and 1 base at J, with 11 bases between the two ends. The CDR3 DNA reads TGCGCCAGCAGCCGGGTCCCGGGGAACACTGAAGCTTTCTTT. Translated: CASSRVPGNTEAFF.

V gene TRBV20-1 combines with J gene TRBJ2-3; 12 nucleotides line up with TRBD2. CDR3 size: 15 residues. CDR1 and CDR2 from the germline V gene are DFQATT and SNEGSKA (reference sequence). With V trimmed by 3 bases and J by 4 bases, 5 bases remained unmatched. The CDR3 sequence: CSASRSSGRADTQYF. Written as DNA, the CDR3 is TGCAGTGCTAGTAGGTCTAGCGGGAGGGCAGATACGCAGTATTTT.